This T cell receptor beta chain was sequenced for a study of cytomegalovirus exposure and HLA in healthy donors. The data were produced by immunoSEQ multiplex PCR, yet TCRdb's version contains in-frame clones alone and is incomplete. The repertoire consists of about 54,000 clones, with roughly nine tenths occurring once and the leading ten covering roughly 8.4%. V gave up 5 bases and J gave up 4 bases; unmatched junction bases: 7. This CDR3 spans 16 amino acids. Looked up from germline, CDR1 is SGHTA and CDR2 is FQGTGA. The chain joins TRBV7-3 to TRBJ2-5, with 13 bases that match TRBD2. The sample comprised PBMCs. The clonotype comes from a woman under 30 in good health and CMV-seropositive. The CDR3 protein is CASSPGTSGVLETQYF. The CDR3 DNA reads TGTGCCAGCAGCCCCGGGACTAGCGGGGTTTTAGAGACCCAGTACTTC.